This TCR beta chain was obtained from a study of long-term antiretroviral therapy in people with HIV. General observations from the study: Pre-ART clonal expansions dominated every time point's repertoire.

To note about this clone: What it binds is not known.

The authors ran the immunoSEQ assay, v3.0, at survey level. Libraries were prepared by immunoSEQ multiplex PCR; TCRdb keeps only in-frame clonotypes and omits some of them. The repertoire consists of some 17,000 clones, with 75% to 85% occurring once and the leading ten covering around 8%. CDR3 length: 15 amino acids. V dropped 3 bases and J dropped 1; count of bases not matched to a gene: 6. Looked up from germline, CDR1 is SGHRS and CDR2 is YFSETQ. The chain couples TRBV5-1 to TRBJ1-1; 7 bases fit TRBD1. The source of this sequence is a man aged 30 to 45 with HIV. Sequencing was performed on unsorted PBMCs, taken at the start of antiretroviral therapy. CDR3 region: CASSSSGTANTEAFF. The CDR3 region has the DNA TGCGCCAGCAGCTCCTCCGGGACAGCGAACACTGAAGCTTTCTTT.